The clone carrying this T cell receptor beta chain came up a few times. The antigen remains undetermined. TCRdb reprocessed the reads via MiXCR and lists one record per CDR3 protein. The sample records about 500,000 distinct CDR3 sequences, 30% to 40% being singletons. This CDR3 region has 15 residues. Trimming left V 0 bases short and J 0 bases short, with 7 bases between. The sample is drawn from a study of T cell repertoires in cytomegalovirus infection. Across the whole study: Recently identified HLA-C-restricted CMV epitopes were among the peptides used. Indications of both CMV infection and matching HLA type were provided by public TCR beta signatures. Study results and limitations: The study found HLA-C-restricted CMV-specific TCR beta clonotypes dominating the ex vivo response. Cumulative frequency (of public TCR beta family members) identified carriers of CMV plus the relevant HLA.

Sequenced material: cultured PBMCs, taken from culture after CMV antigen stimulation. The receptor was derived from a human donor in good health (CMV status not recorded). Some clones in this sample may be carry-over from other donors' samples. The V and J genes are TRBV12-3 or TRBV12-4 and TRBJ2-3; D is undetermined. The CDR3, as DNA: TGTGCCAGCAGTTTAGCGAGTCCCAGCACAGATACGCAGTATTTT. It translates to CASSLASPSTDTQYF.